This is a list of T cell receptor beta chains from one sample in a study of T-cell reconstitution after alpha-beta-depleted transplantation in children. TCRdb re-derived calls from the PCR reads in MiXCR, one entry per CDR3 protein. Altogether more than 20,000 distinct CDR3 sequences are present, 11% being singletons, with the ten largest covering around a quarter. The source was PBMCs from the stem cell graft donor, collected from the stem cell graft. The source is a human donor who donated a stem cell graft to a child with chronic granulomatous disease. The conserved cysteine and the conserved F or W are not part of the CDR3 here.

v_gene: TRBV4-2; j_gene: TRBJ1-4; CDR3aa: ASSLYTINEKLF
v_gene: TRBV19; j_gene: TRBJ2-7; CDR3aa: ASRQVDSYEQY
v_gene: TRBV29-1; j_gene: TRBJ2-7; CDR3aa: SVDRENSYEQY
v_gene: TRBV29-1; j_gene: TRBJ1-5; CDR3aa: SVGRRGGNQPQH
v_gene: TRBV9; j_gene: TRBJ1-5; CDR3aa: ASSPQGGPNQPQH
v_gene: TRBV27; j_gene: TRBJ2-2; CDR3aa: ATSYRDRGAGELF
v_gene: TRBV2; j_gene: TRBJ1-1; CDR3aa: ASSGRLGAF
v_gene: TRBV27; j_gene: TRBJ2-2; CDR3aa: ASSALLQGRYTGELF
v_gene: TRBV10-3; j_gene: TRBJ2-7; CDR3aa: AIRGLAYEQY
v_gene: TRBV4-2; j_gene: TRBJ1-5; CDR3aa: ASSQQTGGTQPQH
v_gene: TRBV15; j_gene: TRBJ2-1; CDR3aa: ATSREREYNEQF
v_gene: TRBV20-1; j_gene: TRBJ1-2; CDR3aa: SALAPGQQNGYT
v_gene: TRBV28; j_gene: TRBJ2-1; CDR3aa: ASSEFGRGWF
v_gene: TRBV19; j_gene: TRBJ2-2; CDR3aa: ASSKGTGANTGELF
v_gene: TRBV12-3/TRBV12-4; j_gene: TRBJ2-5; CDR3aa: ASSSPRELGLETQY
v_gene: TRBV29-1; j_gene: TRBJ2-7; CDR3aa: SYQGSGPYEQY
v_gene: TRBV3-1; j_gene: TRBJ2-7; CDR3aa: ATCQDRVRGLAGFYEQY
v_gene: TRBV15; j_gene: TRBJ1-6; CDR3aa: ATSRDLTGEYNSPLH
v_gene: TRBV7-8; j_gene: TRBJ2-7; CDR3aa: ASSLSGPGPLAYEQY
v_gene: TRBV20-1; j_gene: TRBJ2-7; CDR3aa: SARSGGENYEQY
v_gene: TRBV18; j_gene: TRBJ2-3; CDR3aa: ASSPRESGTDTQY
v_gene: TRBV15; j_gene: TRBJ2-3; CDR3aa: ATSRDPPLTDTQY
v_gene: TRBV20-1; j_gene: TRBJ2-5; CDR3aa: SATAETQY
v_gene: TRBV12-3/TRBV12-4; j_gene: TRBJ1-5; CDR3aa: ASSHNTGQPQH
v_gene: TRBV29-1; j_gene: TRBJ2-2; CDR3aa: SVVLAGRYTGELF
v_gene: TRBV19; j_gene: TRBJ1-1; CDR3aa: ASSISRSTEAF
v_gene: TRBV5-1; j_gene: TRBJ2-2; CDR3aa: ASSLSATSGTGGELF
v_gene: TRBV27; j_gene: TRBJ1-5; CDR3aa: ASSSARQGGHQPQH
v_gene: TRBV7-2; j_gene: TRBJ1-3; CDR3aa: ASSLPIGTGNTIY
v_gene: TRBV12-3/TRBV12-4; j_gene: TRBJ2-3; CDR3aa: ASSFSSRVTDTQY
v_gene: TRBV5-6; j_gene: TRBJ1-5; CDR3aa: ASSLRGGNQPQH
v_gene: TRBV12-3/TRBV12-4; j_gene: TRBJ1-3; CDR3aa: ASRTGQGFQLSSGNTIY
v_gene: TRBV12-3/TRBV12-4; j_gene: TRBJ1-1; CDR3aa: ASSTTANTEAF
v_gene: TRBV7-6; j_gene: TRBJ2-7; CDR3aa: ASSPDRGAYEQY
v_gene: TRBV28; j_gene: TRBJ1-6; CDR3aa: ASTGQIMESSYNSPLH
v_gene: TRBV2; j_gene: TRBJ1-2; CDR3aa: ASSGEIQEGYT
v_gene: TRBV12-3/TRBV12-4; j_gene: TRBJ1-5; CDR3aa: ASSRRQGYQPQH
v_gene: TRBV7-3; j_gene: TRBJ1-1; CDR3aa: ASSPDLSNTEAF
v_gene: TRBV10-3; j_gene: TRBJ1-3; CDR3aa: AISPQGVFGNTIY
v_gene: TRBV29-1; j_gene: TRBJ1-1; CDR3aa: SVLGTEAF
v_gene: TRBV6-5; j_gene: TRBJ2-2; CDR3aa: ASSLTGVFDTGELF
v_gene: TRBV27; j_gene: TRBJ1-5; CDR3aa: ASSPGGSPQH
v_gene: TRBV20-1; j_gene: TRBJ2-2; CDR3aa: SARSGGAFNGELF
v_gene: TRBV28; j_gene: TRBJ2-7; CDR3aa: ASSLLAAGEQY
v_gene: TRBV9; j_gene: TRBJ1-1; CDR3aa: ASSGTEMNTEAF
v_gene: TRBV5-1; j_gene: TRBJ2-5; CDR3aa: ASSLGQSNLETQY
v_gene: TRBV7-3; j_gene: TRBJ1-1; CDR3aa: ASSLTGPNTEAF
v_gene: TRBV3-1; j_gene: TRBJ2-4; CDR3aa: ASSQRQLAKNIQY
v_gene: TRBV29-1; j_gene: TRBJ2-1; CDR3aa: SVGTSGGGNEQF
v_gene: TRBV7-2; j_gene: TRBJ2-1; CDR3aa: ASSRSNEQF
v_gene: TRBV5-1; j_gene: TRBJ2-1; CDR3aa: ASSLEGLGDEQF
v_gene: TRBV28; j_gene: TRBJ2-5; CDR3aa: ASSLTISGRGETQY
v_gene: TRBV27; j_gene: TRBJ2-5; CDR3aa: ASSIDGQETQY
v_gene: TRBV7-2; j_gene: TRBJ1-5; CDR3aa: ASSLRGNQPQH
v_gene: TRBV3-1; j_gene: TRBJ2-1; CDR3aa: ASSGQIRGANEQF
v_gene: TRBV12-3/TRBV12-4; j_gene: TRBJ2-2; CDR3aa: ASRDNANTGELF